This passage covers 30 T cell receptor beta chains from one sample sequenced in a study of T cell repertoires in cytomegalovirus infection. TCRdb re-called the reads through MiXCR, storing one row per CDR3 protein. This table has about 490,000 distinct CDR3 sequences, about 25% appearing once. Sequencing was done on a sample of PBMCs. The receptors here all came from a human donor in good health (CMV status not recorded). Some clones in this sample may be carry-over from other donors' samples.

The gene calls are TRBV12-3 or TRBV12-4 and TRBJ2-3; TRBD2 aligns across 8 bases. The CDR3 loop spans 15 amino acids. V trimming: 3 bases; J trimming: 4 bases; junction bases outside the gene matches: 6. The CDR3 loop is CASSFDSGIADTQYF. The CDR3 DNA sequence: TGTGCCAGCAGTTTCGATAGCGGGATCGCAGATACGCAGTATTTT.

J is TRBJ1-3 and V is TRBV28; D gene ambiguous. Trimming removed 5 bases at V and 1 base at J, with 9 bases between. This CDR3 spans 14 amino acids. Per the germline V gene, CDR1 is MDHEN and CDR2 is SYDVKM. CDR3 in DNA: TGTGCCAGCAGTCAGGCATTATCTGGAAACACCATATATTTT. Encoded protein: CASSQALSGNTIYF.

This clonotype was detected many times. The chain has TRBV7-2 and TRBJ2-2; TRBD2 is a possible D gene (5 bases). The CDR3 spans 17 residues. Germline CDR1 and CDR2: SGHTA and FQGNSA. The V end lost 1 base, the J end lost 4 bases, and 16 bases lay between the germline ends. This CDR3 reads CASSLVTGAGSTGELFF. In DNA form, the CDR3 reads TGTGCCAGCAGCTTAGTAACGGGCGCGGGTAGCACCGGGGAGCTGTTTTTT.

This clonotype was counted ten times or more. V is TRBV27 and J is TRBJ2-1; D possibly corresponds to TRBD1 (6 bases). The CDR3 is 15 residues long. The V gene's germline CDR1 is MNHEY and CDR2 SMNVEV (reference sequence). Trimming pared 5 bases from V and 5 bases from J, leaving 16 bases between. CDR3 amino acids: CASSTPPGHNNEQFF. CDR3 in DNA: TGTGCCAGCAGTACACCCCCGGGACACAACAATGAGCAGTTCTTC.

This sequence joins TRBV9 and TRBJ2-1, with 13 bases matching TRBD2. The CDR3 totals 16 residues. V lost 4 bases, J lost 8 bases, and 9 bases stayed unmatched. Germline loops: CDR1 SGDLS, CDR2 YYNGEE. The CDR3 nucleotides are TGTGCCAGCAGCCCGACTAGCGGGAGGTTTTTAGATGAGCAGTTCTTC. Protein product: CASSPTSGRFLDEQFF.

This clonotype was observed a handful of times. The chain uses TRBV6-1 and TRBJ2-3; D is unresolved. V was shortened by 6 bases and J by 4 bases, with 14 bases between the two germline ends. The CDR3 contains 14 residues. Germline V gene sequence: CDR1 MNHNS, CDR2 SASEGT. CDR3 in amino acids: CASRIDRPPDTQYF. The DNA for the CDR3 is TGTGCCAGCAGGATAGACCGCCCGCCAGATACGCAGTATTTT.

CDR3 sequence reads: CAWSVLSGTETQYF. The CDR3 region has the DNA TGTGCCTGGAGTGTATTAAGCGGGACGGAGACCCAGTACTTC. The chain is built from TRBV30 and TRBJ2-5; 7 bases align to TRBD2. Germline assignment: CDR1 GTSNPN and CDR2 SVGIG (reference sequence). V lost 0 bases, J lost 5 bases, and 6 bases stayed unmatched. CDR3 length: 14 amino acids. Full variable domain (outside the CDR3, taken from reference TRBV30 and TRBJ2-5): SQTIHQWPATLVQPVGSPLSLECTVEGTSNPNLYWYRQAAGRGLQLLFYSVGIGQISSEVPQNLSASRPQDRQFILSSKKLLLSDSGFYLCAWSVLSGTETQYFGPGTRLLVL.

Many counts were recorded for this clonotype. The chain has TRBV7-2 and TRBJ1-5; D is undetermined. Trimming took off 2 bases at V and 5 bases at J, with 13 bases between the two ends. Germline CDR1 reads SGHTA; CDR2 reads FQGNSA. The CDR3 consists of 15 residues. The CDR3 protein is CASSLFEGRHQPQHF. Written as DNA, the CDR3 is TGTGCCAGCAGCTTATTTGAGGGCCGACATCAGCCCCAGCATTTT.

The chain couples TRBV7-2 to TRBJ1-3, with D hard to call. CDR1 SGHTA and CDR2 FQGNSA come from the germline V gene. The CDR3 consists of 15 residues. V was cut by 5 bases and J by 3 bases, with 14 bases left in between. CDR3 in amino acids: CASSPQDGNGNTIYF. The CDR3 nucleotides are TGTGCCAGCAGCCCGCAGGATGGGAATGGAAACACCATATATTTT.

CDR3 nucleotide sequence: TGTGCCAGCAATCGGCTAGCGATATTCACCGGGGAGCTGTTTTTT. This gives the protein CASNRLAIFTGELFF. V and J are TRBV6-2 or TRBV6-3 and TRBJ2-2; the D gene is possibly TRBD2 (6 bases). V gave up 7 bases and J gave up 4 bases, with 16 bases separating them. The CDR3 loop spans 15 amino acids. The germline gives CDR1 MNHEY, CDR2 SVGEGT.

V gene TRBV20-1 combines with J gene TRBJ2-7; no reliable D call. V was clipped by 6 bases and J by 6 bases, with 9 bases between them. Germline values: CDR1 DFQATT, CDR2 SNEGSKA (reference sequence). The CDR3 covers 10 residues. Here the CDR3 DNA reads TGCAGTGCCGACGCGCGCGAGCAGTACTTC. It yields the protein CSADAREQYF.

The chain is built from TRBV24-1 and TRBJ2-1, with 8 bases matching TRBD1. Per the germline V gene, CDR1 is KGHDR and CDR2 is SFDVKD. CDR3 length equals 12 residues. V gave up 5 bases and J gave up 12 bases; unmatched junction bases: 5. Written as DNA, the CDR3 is TGTGCCACCAGTGCTCACGACAGGGGGCAGTTCTTC. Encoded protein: CATSAHDRGQFF.

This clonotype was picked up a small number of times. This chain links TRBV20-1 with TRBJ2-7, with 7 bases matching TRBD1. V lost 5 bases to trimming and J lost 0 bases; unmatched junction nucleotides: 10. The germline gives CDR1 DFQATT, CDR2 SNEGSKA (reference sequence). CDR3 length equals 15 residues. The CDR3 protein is CSAHNPGQSSYEQYF. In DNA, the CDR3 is TGCAGTGCTCATAATCCGGGACAGAGCTCCTACGAGCAGTACTTC.

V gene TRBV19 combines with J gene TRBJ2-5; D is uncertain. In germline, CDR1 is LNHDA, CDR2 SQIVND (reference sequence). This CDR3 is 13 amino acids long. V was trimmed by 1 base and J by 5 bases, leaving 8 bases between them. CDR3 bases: TGTGCCAGTAGTATAGTTGTCGGGGAGACCCAGTACTTC. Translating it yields CASSIVVGETQYF.

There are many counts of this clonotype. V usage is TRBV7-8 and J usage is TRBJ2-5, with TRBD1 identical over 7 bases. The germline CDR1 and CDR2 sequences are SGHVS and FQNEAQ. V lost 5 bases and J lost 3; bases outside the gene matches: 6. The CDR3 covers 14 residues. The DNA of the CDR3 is TGTGCCAGCAGCACCGGACAGGTTAAAGAGACCCAGTACTTC. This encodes CASSTGQVKETQYF.

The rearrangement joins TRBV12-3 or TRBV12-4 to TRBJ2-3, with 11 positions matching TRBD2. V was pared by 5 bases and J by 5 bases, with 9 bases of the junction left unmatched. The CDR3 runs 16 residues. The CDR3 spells CASSPSLAGGRDTQYF. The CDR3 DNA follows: TGTGCCAGCAGTCCTTCGCTAGCGGGAGGCAGAGATACGCAGTATTTT.

Here the CDR3 reads CASSQGRNQGTEAFF. The DNA for the CDR3 is TGCGCCAGCAGCCAAGGCAGGAATCAGGGCACTGAAGCTTTCTTT. The chain carries TRBV4-3 and TRBJ1-1, with D possibly TRBD1 on 5 matching bases. The germline CDR1 and CDR2 sequences are LGHNA and YSLEER. The length of the CDR3 is 15 residues. Trimming removed 1 base at V and 4 bases at J, with 13 bases between.

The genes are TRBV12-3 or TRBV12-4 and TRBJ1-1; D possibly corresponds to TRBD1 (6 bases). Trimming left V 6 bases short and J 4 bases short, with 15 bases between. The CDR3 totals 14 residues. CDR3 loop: CASRLTGSSTEAFF. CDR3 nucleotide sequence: TGTGCCAGCAGACTCACAGGGTCGAGCACTGAAGCTTTCTTT.

The DNA for the CDR3 is TGTGCCAGTAGTATAGCGGCGCACCCGAGCACAGATACGCAGTATTTT. This codes for CASSIAAHPSTDTQYF. This chain uses TRBV19 with TRBJ2-3; no clear D. The CDR3 extends over 16 amino acids. V was trimmed by 1 base and J by 0 bases, leaving 11 bases between them. The germline gives CDR1 LNHDA, CDR2 SQIVND (reference sequence).

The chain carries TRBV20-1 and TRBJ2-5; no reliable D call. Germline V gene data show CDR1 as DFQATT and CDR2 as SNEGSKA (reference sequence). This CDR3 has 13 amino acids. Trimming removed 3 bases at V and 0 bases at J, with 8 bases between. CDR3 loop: CSASSMNQETQYF. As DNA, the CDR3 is TGCAGTGCTAGTAGCATGAACCAAGAGACCCAGTACTTC.

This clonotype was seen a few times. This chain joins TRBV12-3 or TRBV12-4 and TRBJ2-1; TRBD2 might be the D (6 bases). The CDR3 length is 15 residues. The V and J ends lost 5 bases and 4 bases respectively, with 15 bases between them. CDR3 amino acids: CASSLPGLEYNEQFF. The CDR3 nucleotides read TGTGCCAGCAGTCTACCGGGACTGGAATACAATGAGCAGTTCTTC.

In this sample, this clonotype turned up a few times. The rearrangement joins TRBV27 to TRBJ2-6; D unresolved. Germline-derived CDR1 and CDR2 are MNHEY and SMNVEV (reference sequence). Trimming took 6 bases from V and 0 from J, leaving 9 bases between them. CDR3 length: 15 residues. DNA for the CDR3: TGTGCCAGCAGCCTACGTCCCTCTGGGGCCAACGTCCTGACTTTC. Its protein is CASSLRPSGANVLTF.

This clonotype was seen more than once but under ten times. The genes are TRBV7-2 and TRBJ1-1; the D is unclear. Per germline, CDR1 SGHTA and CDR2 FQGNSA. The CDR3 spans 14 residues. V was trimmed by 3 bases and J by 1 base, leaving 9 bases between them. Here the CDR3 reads CASSFSKTNTEAFF. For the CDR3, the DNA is TGTGCCAGCAGCTTTTCCAAAACGAACACTGAAGCTTTCTTT.

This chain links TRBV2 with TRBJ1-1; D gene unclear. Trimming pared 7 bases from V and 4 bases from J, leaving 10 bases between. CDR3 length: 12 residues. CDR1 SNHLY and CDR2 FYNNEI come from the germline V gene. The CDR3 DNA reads TGTGCCAGCAAGTTTAAGATCACTGAAGCTTTCTTT. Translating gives CASKFKITEAFF. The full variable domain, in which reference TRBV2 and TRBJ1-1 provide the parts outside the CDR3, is EPEVTQTPSHQVTQMGQEVILRCVPISNHLYFYWYRQILGQKVEFLVSFYNNEISEKSEIFDDQFSVERPDGSNFTLKIRSTKLEDSAMYFCASKFKITEAFFGQGTRLTVV.

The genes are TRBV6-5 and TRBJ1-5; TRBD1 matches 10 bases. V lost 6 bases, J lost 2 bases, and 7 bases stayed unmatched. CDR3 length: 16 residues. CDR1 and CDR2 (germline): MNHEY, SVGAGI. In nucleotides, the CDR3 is TGTGCCAGCAGCGGGACAGGGGCAGTGGGCAATCAGCCCCAGCATTTT. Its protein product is CASSGTGAVGNQPQHF.

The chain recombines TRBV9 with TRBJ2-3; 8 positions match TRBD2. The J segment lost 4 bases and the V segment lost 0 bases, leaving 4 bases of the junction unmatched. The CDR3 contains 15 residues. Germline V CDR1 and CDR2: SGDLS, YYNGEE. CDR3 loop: CASSVALSGADTQYF. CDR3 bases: TGTGCCAGCAGCGTAGCACTTAGCGGGGCAGATACGCAGTATTTT.

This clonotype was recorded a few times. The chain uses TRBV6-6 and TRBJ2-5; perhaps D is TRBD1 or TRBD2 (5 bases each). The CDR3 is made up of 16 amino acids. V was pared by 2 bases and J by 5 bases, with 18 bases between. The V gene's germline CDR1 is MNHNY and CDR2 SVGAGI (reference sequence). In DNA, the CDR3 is TGTGCCAGCAGTTACCCCGGGACCCAAAGTGGGGAGACCCAGTACTTC. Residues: CASSYPGTQSGETQYF.

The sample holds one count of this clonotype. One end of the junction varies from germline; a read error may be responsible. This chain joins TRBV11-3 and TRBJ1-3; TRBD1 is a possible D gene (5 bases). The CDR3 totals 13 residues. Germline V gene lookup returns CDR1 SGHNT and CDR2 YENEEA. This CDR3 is CASSSGPGNIIYF. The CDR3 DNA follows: TGTGCCAGCAGCTCGGGACCTGGAAACATCATATATTTT. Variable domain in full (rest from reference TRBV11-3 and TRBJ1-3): EAGVVQSPRYKIIEKKQPVAFWCNPISGHNTLYWYLQNLGQGPELLIRYENEEAVDDSQLPKDRFSAERLKGVDSTLKIQPAELGDSAVYLCASSSGPGNIIYFGEGSWLTVV.

The CDR3 DNA reads TGTGCCAGCAGCCTCGGGACAGATTGGAGTAACGAGCAGTACGTC. It specifies CASSLGTDWSNEQYV. The gene calls are TRBV5-4 and TRBJ2-7; 7 nucleotides agree with TRBD1. This CDR3 is 15 amino acids long. From germline, CDR1 is SGHNT and CDR2 YYREEE (reference sequence). V was clipped by 4 bases and J by 5 bases; unmatched bases: 12.

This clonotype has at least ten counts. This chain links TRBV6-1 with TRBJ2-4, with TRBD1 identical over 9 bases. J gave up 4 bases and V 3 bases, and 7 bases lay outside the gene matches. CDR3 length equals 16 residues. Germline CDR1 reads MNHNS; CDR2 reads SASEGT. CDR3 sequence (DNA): TGTGCCAGCAGTGATCCGAAGACAGGGGGAAAAAACATTCAGTACTTC. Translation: CASSDPKTGGKNIQYF.